The 30 T cell receptor beta chains below come from one sample, sequenced in a study of T cell repertoires in cytomegalovirus infection. TCRdb reprocessed the reads with MiXCR, giving one entry per CDR3 protein. The sample consists of some 440,000 distinct CDR3 sequences, approximately 33% of them appearing once. Sequencing was performed on PBMCs. These receptor sequences come from a human donor in good health (CMV status not recorded). Some clones in this sample may be carry-over from other donors' samples.

This clonotype was counted ten times or more. The chain carries TRBV5-4 and TRBJ2-3, with no clear D. This CDR3 region has 14 residues. Deletions cut 9 bases from V and 0 bases from J, with 14 bases between. The germline V gene encodes CDR1 SGHNT and CDR2 YYREEE (reference sequence). The CDR3 protein is CAIPGQASTDTQYF. For the CDR3, the DNA is TGTGCCATCCCTGGTCAGGCGAGCACAGATACGCAGTATTTT.

This clonotype was seen only a few times. The chain combines TRBV5-6 with TRBJ2-7, with 8 nucleotides matching TRBD1. The germline gives CDR1 SGHDT, CDR2 YYEEEE. This CDR3 is 15 amino acids long. Losses at the gene ends were 4 bases for V and 3 bases for J; bases not matched to a gene: 9. The CDR3 sequence is CASSLYPDRVYEQYF. The CDR3 DNA is TGTGCCAGCAGCCTTTACCCGGACAGGGTCTACGAGCAGTACTTC.

This clonotype was recorded once. The junction departs from the called germline gene at one end, perhaps through a read error. The rearrangement links TRBV7-2 to TRBJ2-3; 9 bases map to TRBD2. Germline-derived CDR1 and CDR2 are SGHTA and FQGNSA. CDR3 length: 16 residues. CDR3 DNA: TGTGCCTGCAGCCTAGACGAGCTTAGCGGGAGACGCACGCAGTATTTT. Protein product: CACSLDELSGRRTQYF. Full variable domain (rest looked up from reference TRBV7-2 and TRBJ2-3): GAGVSQSPSNKVTEKGKDVELRCDPISGHTALYWYRQSLGQGLEFLIYFQGNSAPDKSGLPSDRFSAERTGGSVSTLTIQRTQQEDSAVYLCACSLDELSGRRTQYFGPGTRLTVL.

This clonotype was seen a handful of times. This chain uses TRBV5-5 with TRBJ2-5; TRBD1 matches at 11 bases. The CDR3 is 16 residues long. The germline gives CDR1 SGHKS, CDR2 YYEKEE (reference sequence). J was trimmed by 5 bases and V by 4 bases; bases with no gene match: 10. The CDR3 loop is CASSPWTGGAGETQYF. The CDR3, as DNA: TGTGCCAGCAGCCCCTGGACAGGGGGCGCCGGGGAGACCCAGTACTTC. Together with reference TRBV5-5 and TRBJ2-5, the CDR3 gives the full variable domain: DAGVTQSPTHLIKTRGQQVTLRCSPISGHKSVSWYQQVLGQGPQFIFQYYEKEERGRGNFPDRFSARQFPNYSSELNVNALLLGDSALYLCASSPWTGGAGETQYFGPGTRLLVL.

This chain links TRBV6-2 or TRBV6-3 with TRBJ1-5, with D possibly being TRBD1 (5 bases). The V end lost 0 bases, the J end lost 0 bases, and 9 bases lay between the germline ends. Germline V lookup: CDR1 MNHEY, CDR2 SVGEGT. The length of the CDR3 is 16 residues. CDR3: CASSYSRGISNQPQHF. CDR3 sequence (DNA): TGTGCCAGCAGTTACTCTCGGGGGATTAGCAATCAGCCCCAGCATTTT.

V is TRBV6-1 and J is TRBJ1-6; D is perhaps TRBD1 (6 bases). The germline V gene encodes CDR1 MNHNS and CDR2 SASEGT. The CDR3 has 14 residues. V was shortened by 4 bases and J by 8 bases, with 12 bases between the two germline ends. This CDR3 reads CASSGTGSDSPLHF. The CDR3 DNA reads TGTGCCAGCAGTGGAACAGGGTCGGATTCACCCCTCCACTTT.

The rearrangement joins TRBV10-3 to TRBJ2-7; 8 bases are a match to TRBD2. The junction had 7 bases not matched to a gene; V was cut back by 1 base and J by 2 bases. CDR1 is ENHRY, CDR2 SYGVKD, per germline. The CDR3 is made up of 16 amino acids. CDR3 loop: CAISEWRAGDPYEQYF. CDR3 DNA: TGTGCCATCAGTGAGTGGCGAGCGGGGGACCCCTACGAGCAGTACTTC.

This clonotype was observed many times. The CDR3 reads CASKLWQGANTEAFF. The CDR3, as DNA: TGTGCCAGCAAGTTGTGGCAGGGGGCGAACACTGAAGCTTTCTTT. V gene TRBV6-1 combines with J gene TRBJ1-1, with TRBD1 matching over 8 bases. V was clipped by 7 bases and J by 1 base; unmatched bases: 8. This CDR3 has 15 amino acids. Germline V gene data show CDR1 as MNHNS and CDR2 as SASEGT.

This clonotype was found a few times. The chain carries TRBV20-1 and TRBJ2-7; D perhaps matches TRBD2 (6 bases). V lost 4 bases, J lost 3 bases, and 13 bases lay in between. This CDR3 contains 13 residues. Germline V gene lookup returns CDR1 DFQATT and CDR2 SNEGSKA (reference sequence). CDR3 bases: TGCAGTGCTAAGTCGCGGGGAAACTACGAGCAGTACTTC. This translates into CSAKSRGNYEQYF.

In this sample, this clonotype turned up many times. The rearrangement joins TRBV7-6 to TRBJ2-1, with D possibly TRBD1 on 7 matching bases. Between the trimmed V and J ends, which lost 0 bases and 7 bases, there was a span of 13 bases. Germline CDR1 is SGHVS and CDR2 is FNYEAQ. The CDR3 runs to 15 residues. The CDR3 here is CASSLALTGRNEQFF. CDR3 DNA sequence: TGTGCCAGCAGCTTAGCACTGACAGGGAGGAATGAGCAGTTCTTC.

The sample holds a few counts of this clonotype. The chain employs TRBV29-1 and TRBJ1-4, with 8 bases that match TRBD1. The CDR3 has 13 residues. The trim removed 7 bases at V and 2 bases at J, leaving 3 bases unmatched. Germline values: CDR1 SQVTM, CDR2 ANQGSEA. CDR3 region: CSAQGATNEKLFF. CDR3 sequence (DNA): TGCAGCGCCCAGGGGGCTACTAATGAAAAACTGTTTTTT.

As concerns this clonotype: The junction shows a germline mismatch at one end, possibly a read error. The chain is built from TRBV7-9 and TRBJ1-2; tentatively, D is TRBD1 (6 bases). The CDR3 runs to 13 residues. Germline V gives CDR1 SEHNR, CDR2 FQNEAQ (reference sequence). DNA of the CDR3: TGTGCCAGCAGCCGGCGGGACACCTATGGCTTCACCTTC. This translates into CASSRRDTYGFTF.

This clonotype was found many times. The chain uses TRBV7-2 and TRBJ2-2; D could derive from TRBD1 or TRBD2 (5 bases each). This CDR3 spans 19 amino acids. Trimming pared 1 base from V and 7 bases from J, leaving 25 bases between. Germline CDR1 and CDR2: SGHTA and FQGNSA. This CDR3 is CASSLVRRDPPAQIGELFF. The CDR3 bases are TGTGCCAGCAGCTTAGTCCGACGGGACCCCCCGGCGCAGATCGGGGAGCTGTTTTTT. The full variable domain, its missing parts supplied by reference TRBV7-2 and TRBJ2-2, is GAGVSQSPSNKVTEKGKDVELRCDPISGHTALYWYRQSLGQGLEFLIYFQGNSAPDKSGLPSDRFSAERTGGSVSTLTIQRTQQEDSAVYLCASSLVRRDPPAQIGELFFGEGSRLTVL.

The chain combines TRBV11-2 with TRBJ2-3, with TRBD2 matching over 7 bases. Germline values: CDR1 SGHAT, CDR2 FQNNGV. V shed 3 bases and J 6 bases; nucleotides not matched to a gene: 6. This CDR3 region has 14 residues. CDR3 protein: CASSFLGGSDTQYF. The CDR3 DNA is TGTGCCAGCAGCTTCCTGGGGGGGTCCGATACGCAGTATTTT.

This clonotype was counted ten times or more. This chain uses TRBV28 with TRBJ2-3; D is perhaps TRBD1 (6 bases). This CDR3 region has 13 residues. The ends were cut back, 6 bases at V and 3 bases at J, with 10 bases in the middle. Germline V CDR1 and CDR2: MDHEN, SYDVKM. In DNA form, the CDR3 reads TGTGCCAGCAGCTTCCAGGGGACAGATACGCAGTATTTT. Protein: CASSFQGTDTQYF.

A note on this clonotype: Germline is not matched at one junction end, which may reflect a read error. The chain recombines TRBV25-1 with TRBJ2-5, with 7 bases lining up with TRBD1. This CDR3 region has 16 residues. The germline gives CDR1 MGHDK, CDR2 SYGVNS. CDR3 protein: CARSEYQLQGMGTQYF. The CDR3 DNA is TGTGCCCGCAGTGAATACCAGCTACAGGGGATGGGGACCCAGTACTTC.

The chain uses TRBV6-1 and TRBJ2-7; 9 bases line up with TRBD1. CDR3 length: 17 residues. The germline gives CDR1 MNHNS, CDR2 SASEGT. Losses at the gene ends were 6 bases for V and 3 bases for J; bases not matched to a gene: 15. CDR3 in amino acids: CASSYQPGQGTYYEQYF. Here the CDR3 DNA reads TGTGCCAGCAGCTATCAACCCGGACAGGGGACCTACTACGAGCAGTACTTC.

This clonotype was recorded at least ten times. The chain carries TRBV7-2 and TRBJ2-1; 10 bases are a match to TRBD2. The germline gives CDR1 SGHTA, CDR2 FQGNSA. CDR3 size: 16 residues. The V gene end was trimmed by 5 bases and the J gene end by 8 bases; junction bases not matched to a gene: 12. CDR3 region: CASSTWTSGVGYEQFF. Written as DNA, the CDR3 is TGTGCCAGCAGCACCTGGACTAGCGGTGTCGGGTATGAGCAGTTCTTC.

The chain recombines TRBV4-3 with TRBJ1-1, with 7 bases matching TRBD1. Losses at the gene ends were 0 bases for V and 4 bases for J; bases not matched to a gene: 8. The CDR3 sequence is 16 residues long. Germline lookup yields CDR1 LGHNA and CDR2 YSLEER. DNA of the CDR3: TGCGCCAGCAGCCAAGAGAGGGACAGTTGGATCACTGAAGCTTTCTTT. It is translated as CASSQERDSWITEAFF.

Concerning this clonotype itself: This may stem from a read error, because a much larger clone lies one nucleotide away. V is TRBV7-2 and J is TRBJ1-2; no firm D call. The V gene lost 5 bases and the J gene lost 4 bases, with 14 bases spanning the gap. There are 14 residues in the CDR3. Germline CDR1 SGHTA, CDR2 FQGNSA. The CDR3 sequence: CASSHPRFIYGYTF. The CDR3 coding sequence is TGTGCCAGCAGCCATCCACGGTTTATCTATGGCTACACCTTC.

This clonotype came up a few times. V usage is TRBV11-3 and J usage is TRBJ2-1; D remains ambiguous. Trimming removed 5 bases from V and 8 bases from J, with 16 bases in between. There are 14 residues in the CDR3. In germline, CDR1 is SGHNT, CDR2 YENEEA. DNA for the CDR3: TGTGCCAGCAGCCTAAACCAAATTGGACATGAGCAGTTCTTC. Translation gives CASSLNQIGHEQFF.

This rearrangement joins TRBV20-1 to TRBJ2-5, with 8 bases that match TRBD1. Germline V gives CDR1 DFQATT, CDR2 SNEGSKA (reference sequence). Trimming at V came to 3 bases and at J to 3 bases, leaving 9 bases not matched to a gene. The CDR3 runs to 15 residues. The CDR3 nucleotides read TGCAGTGCTAGGCGCGCCGGGACAGGAAAAGAGACCCAGTACTTC. This codes for CSARRAGTGKETQYF.

The gene calls are TRBV11-2 and TRBJ2-2; D possibly corresponds to TRBD1 (5 bases). This CDR3 spans 17 amino acids. The germline V gene encodes CDR1 SGHAT and CDR2 FQNNGV. V lost 2 bases to trimming and J lost 4 bases, with 17 bases between them. The CDR3 protein is CASSLQGWSAATGELFF. In nucleotides, the CDR3 is TGTGCCAGCAGCTTACAGGGATGGAGTGCGGCCACCGGGGAGCTGTTTTTT.

This clonotype turned up a few times. The chain employs TRBV4-1 and TRBJ2-7; tentatively, D is TRBD1 (6 bases). The CDR3 runs 16 residues. CDR1 and CDR2 (germline): MGHRA, YSYEKL. The V and J ends lost 0 bases and 2 bases respectively, with 14 bases between them. CDR3 region: CASSQEVRGGTYEQYF. CDR3 sequence (DNA): TGCGCCAGCAGCCAAGAAGTCAGGGGTGGAACCTACGAGCAGTACTTC.

The sample holds a few counts of this clonotype. The rearrangement links TRBV14 to TRBJ2-1, with 8 bases fitting TRBD2. The V segment lost 0 bases and the J segment 5 bases; nucleotides outside the gene matches: 9. The CDR3 length is 17 residues. CDR1 and CDR2 (germline): SGHDN, FVKESK. CDR3 DNA sequence: TGTGCCAGCAGCCAAGATTGGCTAGCGGGCGGAAACAATGAGCAGTTCTTC. As protein: CASSQDWLAGGNNEQFF.

The chain combines TRBV4-2 with TRBJ1-1; 9 nucleotides line up with TRBD1. V dropped 0 bases and J dropped 4; count of bases not matched to a gene: 6. This CDR3 has 16 residues. Germline loops: CDR1 LGHNA, CDR2 YNFKEQ. CDR3 bases: TGTGCCAGCAGCCAAGATGACAGGGGGAGAGGCACTGAAGCTTTCTTT. Its translation: CASSQDDRGRGTEAFF.

The rearrangement links TRBV28 to TRBJ2-5; TRBD2 might be the D (7 bases). CDR1 and CDR2 from the germline V gene are MDHEN and SYDVKM. V was trimmed by 7 bases and J by 4 bases, leaving 19 bases between them. CDR3 length: 15 residues. The chain's CDR3 is CASNSLVGGRETQYF. CDR3 bases: TGTGCCAGCAATTCCCTAGTGGGGGGGCGAGAGACCCAGTACTTC.

The chain recombines TRBV27 with TRBJ1-5, with D maybe TRBD1 (5 bases). The CDR3 length is 13 residues. Trimming stripped 4 bases from V and 4 bases from J, with 8 bases between. Germline V CDR1 and CDR2: MNHEY, SMNVEV (reference sequence). The DNA of the CDR3 is TGTGCCAGCAGTTGGGGCAGAAATCAGCCCCAGCATTTT. Residues: CASSWGRNQPQHF.

This clonotype has a handful of counts. The V and J genes are TRBV12-3 or TRBV12-4 and TRBJ2-3, with TRBD1 as a possible D gene (6 bases). The CDR3 loop spans 14 amino acids. With 7 bases removed from V and 2 bases from J, the gap between germline ends came to 13 bases. DNA for the CDR3: TGTGCCAGCACTCTGGGGGACACCACAGATACGCAGTATTTT. Protein product: CASTLGDTTDTQYF.

This clonotype was counted between two and nine times. This chain connects TRBV4-1 to TRBJ2-7; no reliable D call. This CDR3 has 17 residues. CDR1 MGHRA and CDR2 YSYEKL come from the germline V gene. V lost 0 bases to trimming and J lost 2 bases, with 17 bases between them. CDR3 in DNA: TGCGCCAGCAGCCAAGATCGCTGCCAAAAAGGGCCCTACGAGCAGTACTTC. Its protein is CASSQDRCQKGPYEQYF.